The 10 T cell receptor beta chains below come from one sample, sequenced in a study of blood T cell repertoires in COVID-19. Using immunoSEQ multiplex PCR, the repertoire was profiled, and TCRdb retains in-frame clones only, with some absent. The data show tens of thousands of clones, with around 87% seen just once and 19% held by the top ten. Material: peripheral blood. Receptors were obtained from a man in his forties or fifties in a cohort sampled during active COVID-19.

A single count supports this clone. V usage is TRBV12-5 and J usage is TRBJ2-1; TRBD2 matches at 8 bases. From germline, CDR1 is LGHNT and CDR2 FRNRAP. This CDR3 has 13 residues. Trimming removed 7 bases from V and 9 bases from J; junction bases left unmatched: 8. The chain's CDR3 is CASAPTGLVEQFF. CDR3 nucleotides: TGTGCTAGTGCTCCAACGGGACTAGTTGAGCAGTTCTTC.

This chain joins TRBV10-1 and TRBJ2-1; D might be TRBD1 (5 bases). CDR3 length: 15 amino acids. Trimming left V 2 bases short and J 1 base short, with 9 bases between. Germline CDR1 is WNHNN and CDR2 is SYGVQD (reference sequence). CDR3 nucleotides: TGCGCCAGCAGTGAGAAGCAGGGTTCCTACAATGAGCAGTTCTTC. This codes for CASSEKQGSYNEQFF.

This clone was detected only a few times. CDR3 sequence reads: CATSDLRSTDTQYF. The CDR3 DNA reads TGTGCCACCAGTGATTTGCGGAGCACAGATACGCAGTATTTT. The chain joins TRBV24-1 to TRBJ2-3; D uncertain. Germline CDR1 is KGHDR and CDR2 is SFDVKD. V dropped 0 bases and J dropped 0 bases, with 3 bases sitting between them. The CDR3 consists of 14 residues.

The V call is TRBV24-1, the J call TRBJ2-3, with 10 bases fitting TRBD1. This CDR3 is built from 16 residues. CDR1 and CDR2 (germline): KGHDR, SFDVKD. V was clipped by 4 bases and J by 4 bases; unmatched bases: 7. CDR3 amino acids: CATSDPRDRGADTQYF. The CDR3 DNA is TGTGCCACCAGTGACCCCCGGGACAGGGGCGCAGATACGCAGTATTTT.

The chain employs TRBV3-1 (or the pseudogene TRBV3-2) and TRBJ1-4; unclear D gene. The germline V gene encodes CDR1 LGHDT and CDR2 YNNKEL (reference sequence). The CDR3 runs to 18 residues. Trimming shortened V by 0 bases and J by 6 bases, and 20 bases separated the two germline ends. The CDR3: CASSQDTGYEGGDEKLFF. CDR3 DNA: TGTGCCAGCAGCCAAGATACCGGGTACGAGGGCGGGGATGAAAAACTGTTTTTT.

The chain is built from TRBV9 and TRBJ1-1; D call uncertain. The germline CDR1 and CDR2 sequences are SGDLS and YYNGEE. V was clipped by 4 bases and J by 6 bases, with 19 bases between them. The CDR3 totals 15 residues. The CDR3 DNA follows: TGTGCCAGCAGCTCTCGGACGGGGATCGGAGCTGAAGCTTTCTTT. Its translation is CASSSRTGIGAEAFF. Supplemented by reference TRBV9 and TRBJ1-1, the full variable domain reads DSGVTQTPKHLITATGQRVTLRCSPRSGDLSVYWYQQSLDQGLQFLIQYYNGEERAKGNILERFSAQQFPDLHSELNLSSLELGDSALYFCASSSRTGIGAEAFFGQGTRLTVV.

This chain connects TRBV2 to TRBJ2-2; D perhaps matches TRBD2 (5 bases). The germline gives CDR1 SNHLY, CDR2 FYNNEI. The CDR3 has 17 amino acids. Trimming took 6 bases from V and 1 from J, leaving 18 bases between them. CDR3 loop: CASRETLAEENTGELFF. The CDR3 DNA is TGTGCCAGCAGGGAGACCCTAGCAGAAGAGAACACCGGGGAGCTGTTTTTT.

The rearrangement links TRBV7-9 to TRBJ2-5, with a possible D match to TRBD1 (6 bases). Germline values: CDR1 SEHNR, CDR2 FQNEAQ (reference sequence). This CDR3 contains 13 residues. The V and J ends lost 1 base and 5 bases respectively, with 8 bases between them. CDR3 coding DNA: TGTGCCAGCAGCTTAGAAGGGGGTGAGACCCAGTACTTC. Translation: CASSLEGGETQYF. The complete variable domain, with remaining parts taken from reference TRBV7-9 and TRBJ2-5, reads DTGVSQNPRHKITKRGQNVTFRCDPISEHNRLYWYRQTLGQGPEFLTYFQNEAQLEKSRLLSDRFSAERPKGSFSTLEIQRTEQGDSAMYLCASSLEGGETQYFGPGTRLLVL.

This chain joins TRBV19 and TRBJ2-7; 8 nucleotides agree with TRBD1. The CDR3 runs to 14 residues. The V segment lost 5 bases and the J segment 2 bases; nucleotides outside the gene matches: 5. From germline, CDR1 is LNHDA and CDR2 SQIVND (reference sequence). The CDR3 loop is CASSHQGAPYEQYF. The CDR3 DNA follows: TGTGCCAGTAGTCATCAGGGGGCGCCCTACGAGCAGTACTTC.

Written as DNA, the CDR3 is TGTGCCAGTAGTATAGCCGCCCGGGAAACGTCGACTAATTCACCCCTCCACTTT. Encoded protein: CASSIAARETSTNSPLHF. The chain links TRBV19 to TRBJ1-6; no clear D gene. Germline CDR1 reads LNHDA; CDR2 reads SQIVND (reference sequence). The CDR3 loop spans 18 amino acids. V gave up 1 base and J gave up 6 bases, with 19 bases separating them.